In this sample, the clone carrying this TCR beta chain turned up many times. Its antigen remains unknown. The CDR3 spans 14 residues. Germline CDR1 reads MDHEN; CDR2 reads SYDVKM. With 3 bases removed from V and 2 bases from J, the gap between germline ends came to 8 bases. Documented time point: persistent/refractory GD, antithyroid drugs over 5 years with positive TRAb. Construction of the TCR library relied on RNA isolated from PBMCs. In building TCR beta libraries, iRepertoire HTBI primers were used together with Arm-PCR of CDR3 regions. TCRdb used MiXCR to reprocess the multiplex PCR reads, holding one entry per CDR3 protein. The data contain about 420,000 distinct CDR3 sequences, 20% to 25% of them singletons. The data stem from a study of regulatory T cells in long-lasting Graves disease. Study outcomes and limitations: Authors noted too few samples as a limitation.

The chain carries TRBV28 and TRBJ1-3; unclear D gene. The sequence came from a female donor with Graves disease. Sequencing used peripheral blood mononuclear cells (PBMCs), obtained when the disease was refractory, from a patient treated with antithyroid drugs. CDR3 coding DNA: TGTGCCAGCAGTTTCAGAGGGCCTGGAAACACCATATATTTT. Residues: CASSFRGPGNTIYF.